Below are 19 T cell receptor beta chains sequenced from a single sample in a study of blood T cell repertoires in COVID-19. Clones were read by immunoSEQ multiplex PCR, and TCRdb kept only the in-frame ones, dropping some. Here the sample spans just under 50,000 clones, about 92% being singletons. Sequencing was carried out using peripheral blood. The origin of the receptors is a human donor in a cohort sampled during active COVID-19.

J is TRBJ2-1 and V is TRBV9, with 8 bases aligning to TRBD2. Germline CDR1 SGDLS, CDR2 YYNGEE. The V and J ends lost 6 bases and 6 bases, in that order; junction bases with no gene match: 11. The CDR3 extends over 15 amino acids. CDR3 coding DNA: TGTGCCAGCACGGGAGCGGGAGCCCTCTCCAATGAGCAGTTCTTC. Residues: CASTGAGALSNEQFF.

This chain joins TRBV30 and TRBJ2-5, with D possibly matching TRBD1 (6 bases). CDR1 is GTSNPN, CDR2 SVGIG, per germline (reference sequence). Trimming removed 6 bases at V and 0 bases at J, with 8 bases between. This CDR3 region has 12 residues. Written as DNA, the CDR3 is TGTGCCTGCGGGGACAACCAAGAGACCCAGTACTTC. Its protein is CACGDNQETQYF.

This clone was seen only once. The CDR3 region is CATSGDSRYTEAFF. CDR3 DNA: TGTGCCACCAGCGGGGACAGCCGATACACTGAAGCTTTCTTT. The V gene is TRBV15, the J gene TRBJ1-1; 7 bases are a match to TRBD1. Germline lookup yields CDR1 LNHNV and CDR2 YYDKDF (reference sequence). V gave up 5 bases and J gave up 3 bases; unmatched junction bases: 6. This CDR3 contains 14 residues. Full variable domain (outside the CDR3, taken from reference TRBV15 and TRBJ1-1): DAMVIQNPRYQVTQFGKPVTLSCSQTLNHNVMYWYQQKSSQAPKLLFHYYDKDFNNEADTPDNFQSRRPNTSFCFLDIRSPGLGDTAMYLCATSGDSRYTEAFFGQGTRLTVV.

The chain recombines TRBV20-1 with TRBJ2-2, with 7 bases matching TRBD1. With V trimmed by 3 bases and J by 1 base, 5 bases remained unmatched. This CDR3 spans 15 amino acids. CDR1 and CDR2 (germline): DFQATT, SNEGSKA (reference sequence). CDR3 amino acids: CSASGWTGNTGELFF. For the CDR3, the DNA is TGCAGTGCTAGTGGCTGGACAGGGAACACCGGGGAGCTGTTTTTT.

The rearrangement joins TRBV6-5 to TRBJ1-6; tentative D call: TRBD1 (5 bases). The CDR3 is made up of 15 amino acids. V lost 0 bases, J lost 10 bases, and 13 bases lay in between. Germline-derived CDR1 and CDR2 are MNHEY and SVGAGI. This CDR3 reads CASSYSQGGGSPLHF. The CDR3 DNA follows: TGTGCCAGCAGTTACTCTCAGGGAGGAGGGTCACCCCTCCACTTT.

V and J are TRBV19 and TRBJ1-1; 9 bases are a match to TRBD1. J was trimmed by 4 bases and V by 7 bases; bases with no gene match: 4. The germline gives CDR1 LNHDA, CDR2 SQIVND (reference sequence). This CDR3 spans 13 amino acids. This chain's CDR3 is CASTTTGGTEAFF. DNA for the CDR3: TGTGCCAGTACTACGACAGGGGGCACTGAAGCTTTCTTT.

This chain uses TRBV5-1 with TRBJ2-7, with 10 bases fitting TRBD2. The germline gives CDR1 SGHRS, CDR2 YFSETQ. Trimming cost V 0 bases and J 0 bases; bases outside gene matches: 3. The CDR3 runs 16 residues. The CDR3 coding sequence is TGCGCCAGCAGCTTGGTTCCTAGCGGGAGCTCCTACGAGCAGTACTTC. Encoded protein: CASSLVPSGSSYEQYF.

This clone was seen a few times. The V call is TRBV3-1 (or the pseudogene TRBV3-2), the J call TRBJ2-7; D gene ambiguous. The CDR3 has 12 amino acids. Trimming shortened V by 1 base and J by 9 bases, and 10 bases separated the two germline ends. CDR1 and CDR2 from the germline V gene are LGHDT and YNNKEL (reference sequence). In DNA form, the CDR3 reads TGTGCCAGCAGCCAAGCTTCGACGGGGCAGTACTTC. It specifies CASSQASTGQYF.

This clone occurred a few times. The rearrangement links TRBV28 to TRBJ2-6; no clear D. The length of the CDR3 is 11 residues. Germline loops: CDR1 MDHEN, CDR2 SYDVKM. The CDR3 coding sequence is TGTGCTACTTCTGGGGCCAACGTCCTGACTTTC. Translation gives CATSGANVLTF.

This chain links TRBV10-3 with TRBJ2-7, with 8 bases aligning to TRBD2. This CDR3 spans 14 amino acids. Germline V gives CDR1 ENHRY, CDR2 SYGVKD. The V and J ends lost 4 bases and 3 bases, in that order; junction bases with no gene match: 5. CDR3 DNA: TGTGCCATCAGTGTCAGCGGGAGTGGCTACGAGCAGTACGTC. Amino acids: CAISVSGSGYEQYV.

V gene TRBV5-4 combines with J gene TRBJ1-2, with 7 bases lining up with TRBD1. The CDR3 runs 15 residues. CDR1 is SGHNT, CDR2 YYREEE, per germline (reference sequence). After removal of 0 bases from V and 2 bases from J, the junction contained 4 bases not matched to a gene. The CDR3 DNA sequence: TGTGCCAGCAGCTTGGGACAGGGCGCCAACTATGGCTACACCTTC. It codes for CASSLGQGANYGYTF.

The V call is TRBV7-8, the J call TRBJ2-7, with 7 bases aligning to TRBD2. Unmatched junction bases numbered 10, after V lost 2 bases and J lost 6 bases. CDR3 length: 15 residues. In germline, CDR1 is SGHVS, CDR2 FQNEAQ. CDR3 sequence reads: CASSLSRVAGVEQYV. The CDR3 coding sequence is TGTGCCAGCAGCTTATCTCGAGTAGCGGGCGTCGAGCAGTACGTC.

The rearrangement links TRBV28 to TRBJ2-7; weak D call: TRBD1 (5 bases). Germline loops: CDR1 MDHEN, CDR2 SYDVKM. V lost 7 bases, J lost 4 bases, and 11 bases lay in between. The CDR3 has 12 amino acids. CDR3 sequence reads: CASIGQGYEQYF. The CDR3 coding sequence is TGTGCCAGCATTGGTCAGGGTTACGAGCAGTACTTC.

The V gene is TRBV19, the J gene TRBJ1-5; TRBD1 agrees at 7 bases. This CDR3 is built from 15 residues. Germline CDR1 reads LNHDA; CDR2 reads SQIVND (reference sequence). V gave up 7 bases and J gave up 4 bases; unmatched junction bases: 10. The CDR3 here is CASTLGQAGNQPQHF. In DNA form, the CDR3 reads TGTGCCAGTACCCTAGGACAGGCGGGGAATCAGCCCCAGCATTTT.

This chain connects TRBV18 to TRBJ1-5; 8 bases align to TRBD1. The CDR3 is 16 residues long. The trim removed 1 base at V and 2 bases at J, leaving 4 bases unmatched. CDR1 and CDR2 from the germline V gene are KGHSH and LQKENI. CDR3 coding DNA: TGTGCCAGCTCACCACTCGGACAGGGCGGCAATCAGCCCCAGCATTTT. Translating gives CASSPLGQGGNQPQHF.

The chain links TRBV5-1 to TRBJ1-2, with D possibly being TRBD1 (5 bases). CDR1 and CDR2 (germline): SGHRS, YFSETQ. The CDR3 contains 14 residues. The V end was cut by 0 bases, the J end by 3 bases, with 9 bases between. In DNA, the CDR3 is TGCGCCAGCAGCTTGGTCCCGGGGGACTATGGCTACACCTTC. Translation gives CASSLVPGDYGYTF.

V is TRBV6-5 and J is TRBJ1-5, with 8 positions matching TRBD1. The CDR3 has 15 amino acids. With V trimmed by 5 bases and J by 3 bases, 6 bases remained unmatched. The germline CDR1 and CDR2 sequences are MNHEY and SVGAGI. This chain's CDR3 is CASSTGTGFNQPQHF. CDR3 bases: TGTGCCAGCAGTACCGGGACAGGCTTCAATCAGCCCCAGCATTTT.

The chain uses TRBV15 and TRBJ2-5, with D possibly matching TRBD2 (6 bases). Germline CDR1 LNHNV, CDR2 YYDKDF (reference sequence). The CDR3 length is 13 residues. V lost 1 base and J 4 bases, leaving 7 bases between the germline ends. CDR3 region: CATSRAGVETQYF. In DNA, the CDR3 is TGTGCCACCAGCAGAGCGGGGGTAGAGACCCAGTACTTC.

The chain employs TRBV6-4 and TRBJ2-1, with unresolved D. Germline V CDR1 and CDR2: MRHNA, SNTAGT. The CDR3 covers 13 residues. V was clipped by 0 bases and J by 8 bases, with 8 bases between them. The CDR3 sequence is CASSDSLRDEQFF. The CDR3 nucleotides are TGTGCCAGCAGTGACTCCCTACGCGATGAGCAGTTCTTC.